This T cell receptor beta chain was sequenced in a study of blood T cell repertoires in COVID-19. Study details: The origin of the acute and convalescent COVID-19 samples was the United States, Italy and Spain. In each case, the material was cDNA or gDNA derived from T cells, B-cell-depleted T cells, or PBMCs.

Original processing notes: By means of reference gene primer amplification, nucleated cell counts were estimated. Some clones are missing from TCRdb's copy, which holds only in-frame ones; the method was immunoSEQ multiplex PCR. V, J and clone size were drawn from that table, and D and trimming were deduced from the DNA. The sample has some 180,000 clones; 90% are singletons. From germline, CDR1 is SGHTA and CDR2 FQGTGA. The CDR3 has 16 residues. The V end was cut by 1 base, the J end by 13 bases, with 20 bases between. The sequence was collected from a man in his fifties with acute or convalescent COVID-19. The source material was peripheral blood. J is TRBJ1-6 and V is TRBV7-3; no clear D gene. The CDR3 DNA reads as TGTGCCAGCAGCTTAAACCCCACTGGCCCGGGAGTGCCCCTCCACTTT. This encodes CASSLNPTGPGVPLHF.